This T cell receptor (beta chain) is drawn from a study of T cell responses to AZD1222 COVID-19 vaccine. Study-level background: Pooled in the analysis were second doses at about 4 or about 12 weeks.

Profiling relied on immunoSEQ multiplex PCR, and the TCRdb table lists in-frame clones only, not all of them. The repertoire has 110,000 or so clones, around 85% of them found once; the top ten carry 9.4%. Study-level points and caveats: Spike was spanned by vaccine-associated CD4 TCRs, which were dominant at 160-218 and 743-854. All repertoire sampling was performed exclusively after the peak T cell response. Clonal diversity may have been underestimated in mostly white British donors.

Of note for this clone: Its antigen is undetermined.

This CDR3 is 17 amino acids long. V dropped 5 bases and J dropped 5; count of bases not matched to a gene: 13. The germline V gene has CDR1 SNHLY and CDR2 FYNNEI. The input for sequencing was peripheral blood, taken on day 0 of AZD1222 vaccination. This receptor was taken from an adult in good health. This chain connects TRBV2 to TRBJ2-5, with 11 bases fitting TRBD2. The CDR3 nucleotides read TGTGCCAGCAGTTTCCGGACTAGCGGGTACGAAATGGAGACCCAGTACTTC. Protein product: CASSFRTSGYEMETQYF.